This TCR beta chain was documented in a study of CD8 T cells in Susac syndrome. Study information: Treatment at blood withdrawal was none, corticosteroids, or intravenous immunoglobulin alone in Susac syndrome patients. General study findings and limits: Clonal expansion was not seen in any Susac syndrome CD4+ T cell repertoire.

Trimming shortened V by 3 bases and J by 7 bases, and 13 bases separated the two germline ends. The CDR3 covers 12 residues. The germline gives CDR1 DFQATT, CDR2 SNEGSKA (reference sequence). As to this clonotype: As yet, its antigen is unknown.

RNA amounts of roughly 0.5 to 1 ug underwent reverse transcription with random hexamers. TCRdb reprocessed the immunoSEQ multiplex PCR reads with MiXCR, giving one entry per CDR3 protein. The table lists under 200,000 distinct CDR3 sequences, approximately 94% of them singletons, with over 0.095% in the top ten. The clonotype comes from a human donor with Susac syndrome. The sample comprised CD4+ T cells from PBMCs. The J gene is TRBJ2-7, the V gene TRBV20-1, with D possibly matching TRBD1 (8 bases). The DNA of the CDR3 is TGCAGTGCTAGTGGACAGGGAGGGGAGCAGTACTTC. Residues: CSASGQGGEQYF.